The 31 T cell receptor beta chains below all came from one sample that was sequenced in a study of blood T cell repertoires in COVID-19 (dated by TCRdb to between 2020 and 2021). Library creation used the immunoSEQ multiplex PCR assay. Imported from immuneACCESS, the table was reduced by TCRdb to in-frame sequences with V and J called. These copies leave out some clones; in studies compared against another copy, an unresolved V gene accounts for under half, and the cause of the remainder is not known. The sample table holds about 260,000 clones, of which around 89% were seen once. The ten most abundant clones make up over 2% of the sample. Sample: PBMCs or T cells enriched from blood (not recorded which). Receptors originate from a woman under 30 who had recovered from COVID-19.

This clone has more than one count but fewer than ten. V usage is TRBV2 and J usage is TRBJ1-2; 7 bases align to TRBD1. The germline gives CDR1 SNHLY, CDR2 FYNNEI. There are 13 residues in the CDR3. V lost 4 bases and J lost 4; bases outside the gene matches: 3. The CDR3 region is CASSGQGSYGYTF. The CDR3 DNA is TGTGCCAGCAGTGGACAGGGTTCCTATGGCTACACCTTC.

In nucleotides, the CDR3 is TGTGCCAGCAGCCTAATGGACAGGGCGATTGAAAAACTGTTTTTT. Translation: CASSLMDRAIEKLFF. The chain recombines TRBV11-1 with TRBJ1-4; 8 bases are shared with TRBD1. CDR3 length: 15 residues. Germline assignment: CDR1 SGHAT and CDR2 FQDESV (reference sequence). Germline trimming cut 5 bases from V and 7 bases from J; bases unmatched to any gene: 9.

This chain uses TRBV7-8 with TRBJ1-4, with D possibly being TRBD1 (5 bases). V was shortened by 3 bases and J by 2 bases, with 7 bases between the two germline ends. This CDR3 is 14 amino acids long. Per germline, CDR1 SGHVS and CDR2 FQNEAQ. This chain's CDR3 is CASSLGGTNEKLFF. In DNA, the CDR3 is TGTGCCAGCAGCTTGGGGGGGACTAATGAAAAACTGTTTTTT.

The rearrangement uses TRBV30 and TRBJ2-1, with TRBD2 matching over 11 bases. The CDR3 totals 16 residues. The junction had 8 bases not matched to a gene; V was cut back by 4 bases and J by 3 bases. The germline gives CDR1 GTSNPN, CDR2 SVGIG (reference sequence). In DNA form, the CDR3 reads TGTGCCTGGATAACTAGCGGGGGACCGAGCTACAATGAGCAGTTCTTC. As protein: CAWITSGGPSYNEQFF.

The chain joins TRBV24-1 to TRBJ1-5; 10 bases fit TRBD1. The CDR3 is made up of 17 amino acids. Trimming cost V 3 bases and J 5 bases; bases outside gene matches: 9. Germline lookup yields CDR1 KGHDR and CDR2 SFDVKD. This chain's CDR3 is CATSDPMTGTGDQPQHF. CDR3 nucleotides: TGTGCCACCAGTGATCCGATGACCGGGACAGGGGATCAGCCCCAGCATTTT.

This clone was recorded a few times. The gene calls are TRBV2 and TRBJ2-7, with 7 bases matching TRBD1. The CDR3 extends over 14 amino acids. V shed 5 bases and J 1 base; nucleotides not matched to a gene: 5. CDR1 SNHLY and CDR2 FYNNEI come from the germline V gene. CDR3 in amino acids: CASSYPTGSYEQYF. CDR3 coding DNA: TGTGCCAGCAGTTATCCGACAGGGTCCTACGAGCAGTACTTC.

This clone has just one count. The chain employs TRBV6-6 and TRBJ1-2; tentatively, D is TRBD1 (6 bases). The length of the CDR3 is 15 residues. V lost 6 bases and J 6 bases, leaving 20 bases between the germline ends. The germline V gene encodes CDR1 MNHNY and CDR2 SVGAGI (reference sequence). DNA of the CDR3: TGTGCCAGCAGGACTTCAACAGGGACGGGAAATGGCTACACCTTC. It specifies CASRTSTGTGNGYTF.

V is TRBV4-2 and J is TRBJ2-3, with a weak D call TRBD2 (5 bases). Trimming removed 1 base from V and 6 bases from J, with 8 bases in between. The CDR3 sequence is 13 residues long. Germline CDR1 LGHNA, CDR2 YNFKEQ. The CDR3 coding sequence is TGTGCCAGCAGCCAAGGAGGGATTGATACGCAGTATTTT. It encodes CASSQGGIDTQYF.

This chain joins TRBV28 and TRBJ1-5; D remains ambiguous. Germline lookup yields CDR1 MDHEN and CDR2 SYDVKM. The CDR3 covers 17 residues. The V gene lost 2 bases and the J gene lost 4 bases, with 18 bases spanning the gap. The CDR3 coding sequence is TGTGCCAGCAGTTTAATACTCTTACCTCGTGAAAATCAGCCCCAGCATTTT. Translating it yields CASSLILLPRENQPQHF. Looking up the rest from reference TRBV28 and TRBJ1-5 gives the full variable domain: DVKVTQSSRYLVKRTGEKVFLECVQDMDHENMFWYRQDPGLGLRLIYFSYDVKMKEKGDIPEGYSVSREKKERFSLILESASTNQTSMYLCASSLILLPRENQPQHFGDGTRLSIL.

The rearrangement uses TRBV20-1 and TRBJ2-5; a weak D match, TRBD2 (5 bases). CDR1 and CDR2 from the germline V gene are DFQATT and SNEGSKA (reference sequence). Trimming stripped 6 bases from V and 4 bases from J, with 9 bases between. The CDR3 has 11 residues. The DNA for the CDR3 is TGCAGTGCGGGAGATGCAGAGACCCAGTACTTC. Residues: CSAGDAETQYF.

The CDR3: CATGLRGLGTEAFF. The CDR3 DNA reads TGTGCCACCGGCCTCCGGGGTCTTGGCACTGAAGCTTTCTTT. This chain uses TRBV10-3 with TRBJ1-1; D not certain. Germline V gene data show CDR1 as ENHRY and CDR2 as SYGVKD. CDR3 length equals 14 residues. The V gene lost 10 bases and the J gene lost 4 bases, with 19 bases spanning the gap.

J is TRBJ1-1 and V is TRBV2, with a possible D match to TRBD1 (6 bases). Per the germline V gene, CDR1 is SNHLY and CDR2 is FYNNEI. Trimming stripped 6 bases from V and 1 base from J, with 15 bases between. CDR3 size: 15 residues. The CDR3 loop is CASRRRTAPNTEAFF. CDR3 nucleotides: TGTGCCAGCAGGAGACGGACAGCCCCGAACACTGAAGCTTTCTTT. Combining the CDR3 with reference TRBV2 and TRBJ1-1 gives the whole variable domain EPEVTQTPSHQVTQMGQEVILRCVPISNHLYFYWYRQILGQKVEFLVSFYNNEISEKSEIFDDQFSVERPDGSNFTLKIRSTKLEDSAMYFCASRRRTAPNTEAFFGQGTRLTVV.

The chain carries TRBV5-4 and TRBJ2-5; D unresolved. V shed 0 bases and J shed 1 base, with 4 bases lying between them. The CDR3 consists of 13 residues. The germline CDR1 and CDR2 sequences are SGHNT and YYREEE (reference sequence). The CDR3 sequence is CASSLARQETQYF. The CDR3 DNA reads as TGTGCCAGCAGCTTGGCTCGCCAAGAGACCCAGTACTTC.

The chain joins TRBV3-1 (or the pseudogene TRBV3-2) to TRBJ2-1; 14 bases align to TRBD2. V gave up 4 bases and J gave up 3 bases; unmatched junction bases: 8. The CDR3 consists of 18 residues. CDR1 is LGHDT and CDR2 is YNNKEL in the germline V gene (reference sequence). The CDR3 DNA reads TGTGCCAGCAGCCCTCGGACTAGCGGGGGGAGGTACTACAATGAGCAGTTCTTC. It yields the protein CASSPRTSGGRYYNEQFF.

Here the CDR3 DNA reads TGTGCCAGCAGCTTGGGACAGGGGGCGGGCAATGAGCAGTTCTTC. Its protein product is CASSLGQGAGNEQFF. The gene calls are TRBV5-6 and TRBJ2-1; 10 positions agree with TRBD1. This CDR3 spans 15 amino acids. The V segment lost 0 bases and the J segment 6 bases; nucleotides outside the gene matches: 3. Germline V gene lookup returns CDR1 SGHDT and CDR2 YYEEEE.

The chain joins TRBV12-3 or TRBV12-4 to TRBJ1-5, with a weak D call TRBD1 (6 bases). There are 13 residues in the CDR3. Trimming took off 4 bases at V and 6 bases at J, with 10 bases between the two ends. The CDR3 loop reads CASSYTGFQPQHF. The CDR3 DNA reads TGTGCCAGCAGTTACACAGGGTTTCAGCCCCAGCATTTT.

The chain joins TRBV7-6 to TRBJ1-6, with D perhaps TRBD1 (5 bases). V was pared by 2 bases and J by 8 bases, with 13 bases between. Germline V gene data show CDR1 as SGHVS and CDR2 as FNYEAQ. The CDR3 spans 15 residues. For the CDR3, the DNA is TGTGCCAGCAGCTTATCGGGGGGGGTTTATTCACCCCTCCACTTT. Translating gives CASSLSGGVYSPLHF. Filled out from reference TRBV7-6 and TRBJ1-6, the complete variable domain reads GAGVSQSPRYKVTKRGQDVALRCDPISGHVSLYWYRQALGQGPEFLTYFNYEAQQDKSGLPNDRFSAERPEGSISTLTIQRTEQRDSAMYRCASSLSGGVYSPLHFGNGTRLTVT.

The V gene is TRBV10-3, the J gene TRBJ1-1; D possibly corresponds to TRBD1 (5 bases). The V end was cut by 8 bases, the J end by 2 bases, with 15 bases between. Germline V gives CDR1 ENHRY, CDR2 SYGVKD. The length of the CDR3 is 14 residues. The CDR3 region has the DNA TGTGCCATCGGTGGGCAGGGTACTAACACTGAAGCTTTCTTT. Protein product: CAIGGQGTNTEAFF.

This chain joins TRBV30 and TRBJ1-3, with a possible D match to TRBD1 (5 bases). The germline V gene encodes CDR1 GTSNPN and CDR2 SVGIG (reference sequence). With 4 bases removed from V and 3 bases from J, the gap between germline ends came to 10 bases. CDR3 size: 13 residues. As DNA, the CDR3 is TGTGCCTGGACCCAGGGATTTGGAAACACCATATATTTT. Amino acid sequence: CAWTQGFGNTIYF.

This clone was observed at least ten times. The rearrangement links TRBV5-4 to TRBJ1-2; 9 bases match TRBD1. Trimming removed 0 bases from V and 3 bases from J; junction bases left unmatched: 6. This CDR3 comprises 16 residues. Per the germline V gene, CDR1 is SGHNT and CDR2 is YYREEE (reference sequence). CDR3 protein: CASSLARQGEDYGYTF. Written as DNA, the CDR3 is TGTGCCAGCAGCTTGGCACGACAGGGGGAAGACTATGGCTACACCTTC.

The CDR3 spells CASSIDWNSGNTIYF. The CDR3 nucleotides are TGTGCCAGTAGTATAGATTGGAACAGCGGAAACACCATATATTTT. J is TRBJ1-3 and V is TRBV19; D is ambiguous. The CDR3 runs to 15 residues. Trimming shortened V by 0 bases and J by 4 bases, and 10 bases separated the two germline ends. In germline, CDR1 is LNHDA, CDR2 SQIVND (reference sequence).

This sequence joins TRBV5-6 and TRBJ2-3; D might be TRBD1 (6 bases). Germline V gene sequence: CDR1 SGHDT, CDR2 YYEEEE. This CDR3 has 15 residues. V lost 2 bases and J 2 bases, leaving 12 bases between the germline ends. The CDR3 sequence: CASSLENRVTDTQYF. The CDR3 nucleotides read TGTGCCAGCAGCTTAGAAAACAGGGTCACAGATACGCAGTATTTT.

The chain couples TRBV6-5 to TRBJ1-2; 11 bases fit TRBD1. Germline V lookup: CDR1 MNHEY, CDR2 SVGAGI. V shed 2 bases and J 3 bases; nucleotides not matched to a gene: 2. The CDR3 is 15 amino acids. CDR3 bases: TGTGCCAGCAGTTACGGGACAGGGGGTCACTATGGCTACACCTTC. Translating gives CASSYGTGGHYGYTF.

This clone has only one observation. The CDR3 nucleotides read TGCGCCAGCAGCCAAGAGTACAGGGGGACCGAGCAGTACTTC. Protein sequence: CASSQEYRGTEQYF. The J gene is TRBJ2-7, the V gene TRBV4-1; TRBD1 matches 8 bases. Trimming at V came to 0 bases and at J to 6 bases, leaving 4 bases not matched to a gene. The CDR3 has 14 residues. Germline CDR1 reads MGHRA; CDR2 reads YSYEKL.

The CDR3 bases are TGTGCCAGCAGCTTCGGACTAGCGGAATACGACGAGCAGTACTTC. This sequence encodes CASSFGLAEYDEQYF. This chain joins TRBV7-6 and TRBJ2-7; 10 nucleotides match TRBD2. The CDR3 is 15 residues long. Germline CDR1 and CDR2: SGHVS and FNYEAQ. The J segment lost 5 bases and the V segment lost 3 bases, leaving 7 bases of the junction unmatched.

This clone occurred a few times. The J gene is TRBJ1-6, the V gene TRBV7-6; 8 bases are a match to TRBD1. CDR1 is SGHVS, CDR2 FNYEAQ, per germline. This CDR3 region has 17 residues. The V segment lost 5 bases and the J segment 5 bases; nucleotides outside the gene matches: 11. CDR3 DNA sequence: TGTGCCAGCAGCCCCTTTATCGGACAGGGAGATAATTCACCCCTCCACTTT. Its translation is CASSPFIGQGDNSPLHF.

The rearrangement uses TRBV5-1 and TRBJ2-1; 7 bases match TRBD2. The CDR3 spans 13 residues. Losses at the gene ends were 5 bases for V and 7 bases for J; bases not matched to a gene: 6. The germline CDR1 and CDR2 sequences are SGHRS and YFSETQ. The CDR3 protein is CASRGLGGNEQFF. CDR3 coding DNA: TGCGCCAGCAGGGGCTTGGGGGGGAATGAGCAGTTCTTC.

This chain uses TRBV12-3 or TRBV12-4 with TRBJ2-3, with no clear D. The ends were cut back, 2 bases at V and 6 bases at J, with 6 bases in the middle. This CDR3 region has 12 residues. The CDR3 is CASSLRVDTQYF. CDR3 in DNA: TGTGCCAGCAGTTTACGGGTGGATACGCAGTATTTT.

The chain joins TRBV10-3 to TRBJ1-2, with 10 bases lining up with TRBD1. Germline V gives CDR1 ENHRY, CDR2 SYGVKD. J gave up 4 bases and V 11 bases, and 13 bases lay outside the gene matches. There are 15 residues in the CDR3. CDR3 in DNA: TGTGCCTCCAAGACAGGGGGCAGCGGGGGCTATGGCTACACCTTC. Encoded protein: CASKTGGSGGYGYTF.

This chain joins TRBV19 and TRBJ2-1, with D uncertain. Germline V lookup: CDR1 LNHDA, CDR2 SQIVND (reference sequence). Trimming removed 1 base at V and 7 bases at J, with 5 bases between. CDR3 length: 12 residues. CDR3 bases: TGTGCCAGTAGTATAGGAGTGAATGAGCAGTTCTTC. Its translation is CASSIGVNEQFF.

This chain links TRBV2 with TRBJ2-1; 9 nucleotides align to TRBD1. The CDR3 sequence is 15 residues long. Germline V gives CDR1 SNHLY, CDR2 FYNNEI. Trimming cost V 7 bases and J 9 bases; bases outside gene matches: 13. The CDR3 here is CASNLKPGQGSEQFF. The CDR3 DNA reads as TGTGCCAGCAACCTAAAACCGGGACAGGGAAGTGAGCAGTTCTTC.